This T cell receptor (beta chain) was documented in a study of CXCR3-negative and CXCR3-positive naive CD8 T cells. A note on this clonotype: What it binds is unknown.

Notes on the study in general: A higher hydrophobicity marked the TRB CDR3s of CXCR3-positive naive cells versus CXCR3-negative naive cells.

The libraries of TRB cDNA were constructed through 5' RACE using UMI labels. TCRdb reanalyzed the 5' RACE reads, giving one entry per CDR3 protein sequence and no DNA. The sample includes about 150,000 distinct CDR3 sequences. Naive CD8+ T lymphocytes were specified as CD45RO-CCR7+CD27+CD95-. The CDR3 spans 17 residues. Material: naive CXCR3+ CD8+ T cells from blood. As to subset: CD45RO-CCR7+CD27+CD95- naive CD8+ T cells expressing CXCR3 (TNR3+). This receptor was taken from a human donor in good health. Some clones in this sample may be carry-over from other donors' samples. V and J are TRBV23-1 and TRBJ2-5; TCRdb selects TRBD2, and the lack of DNA leaves this call unchecked. TRBV23-1 is flagged as an ORF with uncertain function. CDR3 region: CASHHRMASVRQETQYF.